A selection of T cell receptor beta chains follows, all from one sample in a study of T cell responses to AZD1222 COVID-19 vaccine. This table comes from immunoSEQ multiplex PCR, and its TCRdb copy is limited to in-frame clones, with some not included. The data contain about 120,000 clones, about nine tenths of them singletons. Sequences were derived from peripheral blood, sampled on day 0 of AZD1222 vaccination. The origin of the receptors is an adult in good health. The CDR3 runs from the conserved cysteine through the conserved F or W.

>TRBV29-1|TRBJ2-7
CSVEGQSSYEQYF
>TRBV18|TRBJ1-3
CASSRATGGSGNTIYF
>TRBV3-1/TRBV3-2|TRBJ1-4
CASSQVDRGRGEKLFF
>TRBV2|TRBJ2-7
CASSELEGGAYEQYF
>TRBV3-1/TRBV3-2|TRBJ1-2
CASSQPAAPNYGYTF
>TRBV4-1|TRBJ1-2
CASSQIINRGRAPYGYTF
>TRBV9|TRBJ2-2
CASSNRDRGTGELFF
>TRBV7-9|TRBJ1-4
CASSLALAGVEKLFF
>TRBV19|TRBJ1-3
CASSSQAGNTIYF
>TRBV18|TRBJ2-1
CASSSRTNYNEQFF
>TRBV4-3|TRBJ1-2
CASSQGDRDYGYTF
>TRBV19|TRBJ2-5
CASGNLVPEETQYF
>TRBV5-6|TRBJ2-7
CASSVGRVGTSQYF
>TRBV2|TRBJ2-1
CASSRGQGYEKQFF
>TRBV2|TRBJ1-1
CASSGQYNTEAFF
>TRBV30|TRBJ2-5
CAWSVPGETQYF
>TRBV7-2|TRBJ1-2
CASSFNGGNYGYTF
>TRBV5-5|TRBJ1-2
CASSTETGGGPNYGYTF
>TRBV6-5|TRBJ1-6
CASSYRVYNSPLHF
>TRBV28|TRBJ1-2
CASSSGLIYGYTF
>TRBV12-2|TRBJ1-2
CASRLSLQGASFGYTF
>TRBV4-3|TRBJ1-2
CASSGTHEGQFNYGYTF
>TRBV5-4|TRBJ1-3
CASTTTPRSGNTIYF
>TRBV30|TRBJ2-7
CAWGQGTYEQYF
>TRBV13|TRBJ2-7
CASEGRGSREQYF
>TRBV27|TRBJ1-3
CASSLRRGNTIYF
>TRBV27|TRBJ2-3
CASSSPRTSAASTDTQYF
>TRBV19|TRBJ2-7
CASSIGSGGAGSNYEQYF
>TRBV3-1/TRBV3-2|TRBJ1-3
CASKGGSGNTIYF
>TRBV3-1/TRBV3-2|TRBJ1-1
CASSRGDVNTEAFF
>TRBV11-2|TRBJ1-1
CASSLEGEAFF
>TRBV3-1/TRBV3-2|TRBJ1-5
CASSQGPGGQPQHF
>TRBV18|TRBJ2-7
CASRGISYEQYF
>TRBV29-1|TRBJ2-7
CSVASSYEQYF
>TRBV19|TRBJ1-1
CASREQGRTEAFF
>TRBV3-1/TRBV3-2|TRBJ1-4
CASSHGDRSNEKLFF
>TRBV19|TRBJ1-5
CASSIVVQGQPQHF
>TRBV21-1|TRBJ2-2
CAFLGLARDTGELFF
>TRBV25-1|TRBJ2-2
CASSEYGILGTGELFF
>TRBV7-9|TRBJ2-1
CASSLAQRQGGSYNEQFF
>TRBV20-1|TRBJ2-7
CSAQGADEQYF
>TRBV19|TRBJ1-6
CASSSNRESPLHF
>TRBV28|TRBJ2-7
CASSLDGPYEQYF